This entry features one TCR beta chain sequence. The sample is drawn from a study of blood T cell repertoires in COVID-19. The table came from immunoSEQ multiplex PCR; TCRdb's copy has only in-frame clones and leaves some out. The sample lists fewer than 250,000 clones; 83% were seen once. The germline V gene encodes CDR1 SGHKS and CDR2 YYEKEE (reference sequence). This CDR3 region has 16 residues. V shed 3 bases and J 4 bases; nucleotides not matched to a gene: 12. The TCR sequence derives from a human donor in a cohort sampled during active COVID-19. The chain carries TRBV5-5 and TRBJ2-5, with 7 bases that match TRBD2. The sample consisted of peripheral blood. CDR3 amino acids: CASSSPTGRGGETQYF. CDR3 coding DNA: TGTGCCAGCAGCTCCCCAACGGGGAGGGGAGGAGAGACCCAGTACTTC.